The 6 T cell receptor beta chains given below trace back to one sample, sequenced in a study of blood T cell repertoires in COVID-19. Clones were sequenced by immunoSEQ multiplex PCR, and TCRdb holds only the in-frame ones, with some missing. The sample has about 160,000 clones, about four fifths seen once. Sequenced: peripheral blood. Source of these receptors: a man aged 70-80 years who had recovered from COVID-19.

This clone was picked up a small number of times. The rearrangement uses TRBV5-8 and TRBJ2-7; TRBD1 aligns across 8 bases. The CDR3 has 15 amino acids. CDR1 SGHTS and CDR2 YDEGEE come from the germline V gene. J gave up 0 bases and V 4 bases, and 6 bases lay outside the gene matches. In DNA, the CDR3 is TGTGCCAGCAGCCCAGGACAGGGTGGCTCCTACGAGCAGTACTTC. Translated, it gives CASSPGQGGSYEQYF.

This chain links TRBV10-1 with TRBJ2-3; a weak D match, TRBD1 (6 bases). This CDR3 contains 13 residues. Germline lookup yields CDR1 WNHNN and CDR2 SYGVQD (reference sequence). The V end lost 8 bases, the J end lost 1 base, and 10 bases lay between the germline ends. The CDR3 protein is CASSGEGTDTQYF. The CDR3 bases are TGCGCCAGCTCAGGGGAAGGCACAGATACGCAGTATTTT.

This chain joins TRBV2 and TRBJ2-3, with 7 bases lining up with TRBD2. CDR3 length equals 14 residues. The germline V gene has CDR1 SNHLY and CDR2 FYNNEI. V gave up 4 bases and J gave up 4 bases; unmatched junction bases: 5. CDR3 nucleotide sequence: TGTGCCAGCAGTGGCGGGACTACCGCAGATACGCAGTATTTT. Encoded protein: CASSGGTTADTQYF.

This clone has a single count. The J gene is TRBJ2-7, the V gene TRBV5-1; TRBD1 agrees at 10 bases. The CDR3 contains 15 residues. CDR1 is SGHRS, CDR2 YFSETQ, per germline. Trimming took 4 bases from V and 0 from J; bases not matched to a gene: 4. CDR3 coding DNA: TGCGCCAGCAGCCCGGACAGGGGGAACTCCTACGAGCAGTACTTC. Its protein product is CASSPDRGNSYEQYF. Based on the CDR3 plus reference TRBV5-1 and TRBJ2-7, the full variable domain is KAGVTQTPRYLIKTRGQQVTLSCSPISGHRSVSWYQQTPGQGLQFLFEYFSETQRNKGNFPGRFSGRQFSNSRSEMNVSTLELGDSALYLCASSPDRGNSYEQYFGPGTRLTVT.

V gene TRBV27 combines with J gene TRBJ2-7, with 8 positions matching TRBD1. Germline V gives CDR1 MNHEY, CDR2 SMNVEV (reference sequence). Losses at the gene ends were 3 bases for V and 6 bases for J; bases not matched to a gene: 10. The CDR3 length is 15 residues. The CDR3 here is CASSFLNPQGAEQYF. In DNA form, the CDR3 reads TGTGCCAGCAGTTTCTTAAATCCGCAGGGGGCCGAGCAGTACTTC.

The rearrangement uses TRBV18 and TRBJ2-1; TRBD2 matches at 7 bases. Germline CDR1 reads KGHSH; CDR2 reads LQKENI. After removal of 1 base from V and 9 bases from J, the junction contained 3 bases not matched to a gene. The CDR3 is 13 amino acids. The CDR3 here is CASSPQLASEQFF. CDR3 DNA sequence: TGTGCCAGCTCACCACAACTAGCGAGTGAGCAGTTCTTC. The full variable domain, in which reference TRBV18 and TRBJ2-1 provide the parts outside the CDR3, is NAGVMQNPRHLVRRRGQEARLRCSPMKGHSHVYWYRQLPEEGLKFMVYLQKENIIDESGMPKERFSAEFPKEGPSILRIQQVVRGDSAAYFCASSPQLASEQFFGPGTRLTVL.